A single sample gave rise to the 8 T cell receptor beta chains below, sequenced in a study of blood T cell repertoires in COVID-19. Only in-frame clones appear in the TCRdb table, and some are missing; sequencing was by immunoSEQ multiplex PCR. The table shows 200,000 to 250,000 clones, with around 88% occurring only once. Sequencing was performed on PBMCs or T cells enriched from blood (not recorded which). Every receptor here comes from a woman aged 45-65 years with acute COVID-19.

CDR3 sequence reads: CASSLLGSEYQETQYF. The CDR3 DNA reads as TGTGCCAGCAGCTTACTCGGGAGCGAGTACCAAGAGACCCAGTACTTC. The rearrangement joins TRBV7-9 to TRBJ2-5; tentative D call: TRBD2 (6 bases). The CDR3 length is 16 residues. The germline V and J ends were trimmed by 2 bases and 0 bases, with 13 bases remaining between them. Germline loops: CDR1 SEHNR, CDR2 FQNEAQ (reference sequence).

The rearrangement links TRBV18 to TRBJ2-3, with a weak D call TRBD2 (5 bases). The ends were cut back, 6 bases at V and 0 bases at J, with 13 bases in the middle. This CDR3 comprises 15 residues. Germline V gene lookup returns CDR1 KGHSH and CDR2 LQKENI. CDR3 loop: CASSPSGSSTDTQYF. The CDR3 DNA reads TGTGCCAGCTCCCCAAGCGGTTCTAGCACAGATACGCAGTATTTT.

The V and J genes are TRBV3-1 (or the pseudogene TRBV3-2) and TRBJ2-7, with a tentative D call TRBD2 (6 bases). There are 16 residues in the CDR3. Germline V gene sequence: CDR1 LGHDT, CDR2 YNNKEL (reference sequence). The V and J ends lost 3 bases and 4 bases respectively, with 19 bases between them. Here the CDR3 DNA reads TGTGCCAGCAGCCAGAGTACTAGCTCCGGGCATTACGAGCAGTACTTC. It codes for CASSQSTSSGHYEQYF.

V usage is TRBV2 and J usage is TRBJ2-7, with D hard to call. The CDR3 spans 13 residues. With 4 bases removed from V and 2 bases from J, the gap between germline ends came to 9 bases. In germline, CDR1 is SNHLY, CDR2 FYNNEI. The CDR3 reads CASSVRGPYEQYF. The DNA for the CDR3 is TGTGCCAGCAGTGTGCGAGGCCCCTACGAGCAGTACTTC.

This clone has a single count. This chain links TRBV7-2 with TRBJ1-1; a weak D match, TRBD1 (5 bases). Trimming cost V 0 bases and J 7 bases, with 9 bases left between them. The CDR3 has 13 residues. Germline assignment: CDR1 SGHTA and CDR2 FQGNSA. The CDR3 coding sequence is TGTGCCAGCAGCTTAGCTGGGACTGGTGAAGCTTTCTTT. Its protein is CASSLAGTGEAFF.

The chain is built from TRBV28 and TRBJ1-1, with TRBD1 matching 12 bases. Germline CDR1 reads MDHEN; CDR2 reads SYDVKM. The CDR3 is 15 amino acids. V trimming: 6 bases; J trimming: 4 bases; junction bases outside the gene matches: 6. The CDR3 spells CASSPGTGGFTEAFF. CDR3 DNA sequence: TGTGCCAGCAGCCCCGGGACAGGGGGCTTCACTGAAGCTTTCTTT.

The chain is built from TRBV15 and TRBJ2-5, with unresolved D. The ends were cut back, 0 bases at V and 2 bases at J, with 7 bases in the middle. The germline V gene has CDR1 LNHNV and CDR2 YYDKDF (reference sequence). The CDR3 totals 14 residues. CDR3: CATSRDNSQETQYF. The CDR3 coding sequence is TGTGCCACCAGCAGAGATAACAGTCAAGAGACCCAGTACTTC.

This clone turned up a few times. The CDR3 sequence: CASSSAYEQYF. Written as DNA, the CDR3 is TGTGCCAGTAGTAGCGCCTACGAGCAGTACTTC. The V gene is TRBV19, the J gene TRBJ2-7; D is ambiguous. The germline gives CDR1 LNHDA, CDR2 SQIVND (reference sequence). The CDR3 has 11 amino acids. Trimming pared 4 bases from V and 2 bases from J, leaving 3 bases between. Full variable domain (outside the CDR3, taken from reference TRBV19 and TRBJ2-7): DGGITQSPKYLFRKEGQNVTLSCEQNLNHDAMYWYRQDPGQGLRLIYYSQIVNDFQKGDIAEGYSVSREKKESFPLTVTSAQKNPTAFYLCASSSAYEQYFGPGTRLTVT.